Each of the 30 T cell receptor beta chains below was sequenced from the same sample in a study of CD8 T cells in ankylosing spondylitis. MiXCR, applied by TCRdb to the 5' RACE reads, yields one record per CDR3 protein. The top ten clones hold around a third of a sample with roughly 17,000 distinct CDR3 sequences, 8.2% of them seen once. Specimen: blood. The receptors were gathered from a male donor with ankylosing spondylitis or in good health (not recorded which).

The sample holds a few counts of this clonotype. The chain combines TRBV20-1 with TRBJ2-6, with no clear D. The CDR3 runs to 11 residues. Trimming removed 7 bases at V and 3 bases at J, with 4 bases between. Germline CDR1 reads DFQATT; CDR2 reads SNEGSKA (reference sequence). The CDR3 loop reads CSGHGANVLTF. In nucleotides, the CDR3 is TGCAGTGGCCATGGGGCCAACGTCCTGACTTTC.

The chain is built from TRBV7-9 and TRBJ2-7, with a weak D call TRBD2 (5 bases). The germline V gene encodes CDR1 SEHNR and CDR2 FQNEAQ (reference sequence). Trimming took off 0 bases at V and 6 bases at J, with 6 bases between the two ends. The CDR3 is made up of 12 amino acids. The CDR3, as DNA: TGTGCCAGCAGCTTAGCTAGCGTCGAGCAGTACTTC. Translating it yields CASSLASVEQYF.

This clonotype was seen only a few times. The V gene is TRBV10-3, the J gene TRBJ2-1; TRBD2 might be the D (5 bases). CDR1 ENHRY and CDR2 SYGVKD come from the germline V gene. Between the trimmed V and J ends, which lost 6 bases and 6 bases, there was a span of 18 bases. The CDR3 has 15 amino acids. In DNA form, the CDR3 reads TGTGCCATCAGCGCCACTAGTCCCTCGGGCAATGAGCAGTTCTTC. It is translated as CAISATSPSGNEQFF.

This chain joins TRBV20-1 and TRBJ2-7; maybe TRBD1 (8 bases). CDR1 and CDR2 from the germline V gene are DFQATT and SNEGSKA (reference sequence). The V gene lost 6 bases and the J gene lost 1 base, with 16 bases spanning the gap. The CDR3 spans 14 residues. The CDR3 loop reads CSAIDRGGSYEQYV. Written as DNA, the CDR3 is TGCAGTGCAATAGACAGGGGAGGGTCCTACGAGCAGTACGTC.

This rearrangement joins TRBV20-1 to TRBJ2-1; TRBD1 might be the D (5 bases). V was pared by 2 bases and J by 6 bases, with 17 bases between. From germline, CDR1 is DFQATT and CDR2 SNEGSKA (reference sequence). The CDR3 covers 15 residues. The CDR3 DNA is TGCAGTGCTAGATTCAAAGGGGCGCCAAGCAATGAGCAGTTCTTC. Its protein is CSARFKGAPSNEQFF.

The rearrangement links TRBV29-1 to TRBJ1-1; tentatively, D is TRBD1 (5 bases). Germline CDR1 SQVTM, CDR2 ANQGSEA. The CDR3 runs 11 residues. The germline V and J ends were trimmed by 1 base and 11 bases, with 11 bases remaining between them. The CDR3 region is CSVEVGGRAFF. In DNA, the CDR3 is TGCAGCGTTGAAGTGGGGGGACGGGCTTTCTTT. Full variable domain (remainder filled in from reference TRBV29-1 and TRBJ1-1): SAVISQKPSRDICQRGTSLTIQCQVDSQVTMMFWYRQQPGQSLTLIATANQGSEATYESGFVIDKFPISRPNLTFSTLTVSNMSPEDSSIYLCSVEVGGRAFFGQGTRLTVV.

This clonotype came up many times. The rearrangement joins TRBV7-3 to TRBJ2-2; 13 bases line up with TRBD2. The germline V gene has CDR1 SGHTA and CDR2 FQGTGA. Trimming cost V 5 bases and J 6 bases; bases outside gene matches: 6. The CDR3 totals 16 residues. The CDR3 nucleotides are TGTGCCAGCAGCCTCGGACTAGCGGGGGCTGCCGGGGAGCTGTTTTTT. Its protein is CASSLGLAGAAGELFF.

This clonotype has ten or more counts. The V gene is TRBV12-3 or TRBV12-4, the J gene TRBJ1-1, with unresolved D. V was cut by 6 bases and J by 0 bases, with 8 bases left in between. This CDR3 has 13 residues. CDR3 bases: TGTGCCAGCAGCCTCACACTGAACACTGAAGCTTTCTTT. As protein: CASSLTLNTEAFF.

This clonotype was counted many times. J is TRBJ2-1 and V is TRBV7-9, with D perhaps given as TRBD1 or TRBD2 (5 bases each). The CDR3 runs to 15 residues. Germline CDR1 is SEHNR and CDR2 is FQNEAQ (reference sequence). V was clipped by 4 bases and J by 2 bases, with 12 bases between them. This chain's CDR3 is CASSSPGPPYNEQFF. The DNA of the CDR3 is TGTGCCAGCAGCTCCCCGGGACCCCCCTACAATGAGCAGTTCTTC.

In its sample, this clonotype was seen many times. J is TRBJ1-4 and V is TRBV4-1; 7 positions agree with TRBD1. Germline lookup yields CDR1 MGHRA and CDR2 YSYEKL. V lost 1 base to trimming and J lost 13 bases; unmatched junction nucleotides: 6. This CDR3 region has 13 residues. The CDR3 loop reads CASSQGVQGRLFF. The CDR3 DNA reads as TGCGCCAGCAGCCAAGGGGTACAGGGGCGACTGTTTTTT.

This clonotype was seen many times. The chain is built from TRBV7-3 and TRBJ1-1, with 9 bases matching TRBD1. V lost 0 bases and J lost 0; bases outside the gene matches: 8. The CDR3 is 18 amino acids. CDR1 is SGHTA and CDR2 is FQGTGA in the germline V gene. CDR3 sequence reads: CASSLTGTGSQMNTEAFF. The DNA for the CDR3 is TGTGCCAGCAGCTTAACGGGGACAGGGTCCCAGATGAACACTGAAGCTTTCTTT.

Ten or more counts support this clonotype. The chain uses TRBV12-3 or TRBV12-4 and TRBJ2-6; unclear D gene. V shed 3 bases and J shed 0 bases, with 6 bases lying between them. This CDR3 contains 15 residues. This chain's CDR3 is CASSFGLSGANVLTF. CDR3 coding DNA: TGTGCCAGCAGTTTTGGTCTCTCTGGGGCCAACGTCCTGACTTTC.

This clonotype was recorded many times. This chain connects TRBV7-9 to TRBJ2-1; 8 nucleotides match TRBD1. J gave up 7 bases and V 4 bases, and 0 bases lay outside the gene matches. Germline CDR1 and CDR2: SEHNR and FQNEAQ (reference sequence). The CDR3 runs to 12 residues. CDR3 sequence reads: CASSWTGNEQFF. The CDR3 DNA reads as TGTGCCAGCAGCTGGACAGGGAATGAGCAGTTCTTC.

This CDR3 is CASSLQENTGELFF. In DNA form, the CDR3 reads TGTGCCAGCAGTTTACAGGAGAACACCGGGGAGCTGTTTTTT. The chain couples TRBV27 to TRBJ2-2; D call uncertain. Per germline, CDR1 MNHEY and CDR2 SMNVEV (reference sequence). The CDR3 loop spans 14 amino acids. V was pared by 2 bases and J by 1 base, with 5 bases between.

This clonotype was picked up many times. This rearrangement joins TRBV20-1 to TRBJ2-3; 8 bases fit TRBD2. V lost 7 bases, J lost 5 bases, and 8 bases stayed unmatched. The CDR3 has 13 amino acids. Germline loops: CDR1 DFQATT, CDR2 SNEGSKA (reference sequence). CDR3 region: CSEVAGGRDTQYF. In DNA, the CDR3 is TGCAGTGAGGTTGCGGGGGGTCGAGATACGCAGTATTTT.

This clonotype was counted many times. The chain has TRBV20-1 and TRBJ2-7, with a weak D call TRBD1 (8 bases). The germline V gene encodes CDR1 DFQATT and CDR2 SNEGSKA (reference sequence). The CDR3 spans 13 residues. V lost 5 bases, J lost 5 bases, and 16 bases lay in between. CDR3 nucleotide sequence: TGCAGTGCTCGGGGGGACAGGTACGACGAGCAGTACTTC. This sequence encodes CSARGDRYDEQYF.

This clonotype was found many times. This sequence joins TRBV28 and TRBJ2-1, with D uncertain. Germline-derived CDR1 and CDR2 are MDHEN and SYDVKM. The CDR3 is 13 residues long. Trimming took off 6 bases at V and 2 bases at J, with 8 bases between the two ends. CDR3: CASSRPTYNEQFF. CDR3 bases: TGTGCCAGCAGCCGACCCACCTACAATGAGCAGTTCTTC.

This clonotype was seen repeatedly, ten times or more. J is TRBJ2-5 and V is TRBV12-3 or TRBV12-4, with 7 bases identical to TRBD2. There are 11 residues in the CDR3. Losses at the gene ends were 4 bases for V and 10 bases for J; bases not matched to a gene: 3. In DNA form, the CDR3 reads TGTGCCAGCAGTTCCTCGGGGGGCCAGTACTTC. This gives the protein CASSSSGGQYF.

This clonotype was recorded at least ten times. The chain carries TRBV25-1 and TRBJ1-5; no clear D gene. V was pared by 8 bases and J by 7 bases, with 3 bases between. Germline-derived CDR1 and CDR2 are MGHDK and SYGVNS. The CDR3 spans 9 residues. CDR3 protein: CASGQPQHF. The DNA for the CDR3 is TGTGCCAGCGGGCAGCCCCAGCATTTT.

J is TRBJ1-6 and V is TRBV3-1; D unresolved. From germline, CDR1 is LGHDT and CDR2 YNNKEL (reference sequence). V dropped 1 base and J dropped 6 bases, with 7 bases sitting between them. CDR3 length: 14 residues. The CDR3 is CASSQVASNSPLHF. CDR3 in DNA: TGTGCCAGCAGCCAAGTGGCTTCTAATTCACCCCTCCACTTT. The variable domain in full, with the rest retrieved from reference TRBV3-1 and TRBJ1-6, is DTAVSQTPKYLVTQMGNDKSIKCEQNLGHDTMYWYKQDSKKFLKIMFSYNNKELIINETVPNRFSPKSPDKAHLNLHINSLELGDSAVYFCASSQVASNSPLHFGNGTRLTVT.

The rearrangement uses TRBV7-2 and TRBJ1-1; D unclear. V shed 5 bases and J shed 5 bases, with 12 bases lying between them. CDR3 length: 13 amino acids. Germline-derived CDR1 and CDR2 are SGHTA and FQGNSA. The CDR3 here is CASSTNWGTEAFF. The CDR3 coding sequence is TGTGCCAGCAGCACGAACTGGGGAACTGAAGCTTTCTTT.

This chain links TRBV20-1 with TRBJ2-1; D is perhaps TRBD2 (7 bases). The CDR3 spans 13 residues. Germline V gene data show CDR1 as DFQATT and CDR2 as SNEGSKA (reference sequence). V was clipped by 4 bases and J by 10 bases, with 17 bases between them. In nucleotides, the CDR3 is TGCAGTGCTATTTCGCGGGAGAGGGGGGAGCAGTTCTTC. Its protein product is CSAISRERGEQFF.

This clonotype was detected a few times. The chain links TRBV7-2 to TRBJ2-5, with 8 bases matching TRBD1. The germline V gene encodes CDR1 SGHTA and CDR2 FQGNSA. The CDR3 has 16 amino acids. Trimming removed 3 bases from V and 2 bases from J; junction bases left unmatched: 8. The CDR3 DNA sequence: TGTGCCAGCAGCTTTCGGACAGGGAAGGGGCAAGAGACCCAGTACTTC. Its protein product is CASSFRTGKGQETQYF.

This clonotype was seen ten or more times. The chain employs TRBV20-1 and TRBJ2-7; D gene unclear. This CDR3 spans 13 amino acids. Germline CDR1 and CDR2: DFQATT and SNEGSKA (reference sequence). Trimming stripped 5 bases from V and 3 bases from J, with 14 bases between. The CDR3 coding sequence is TGCAGTGCTCCTGTTACCGGGTTCTACGAGCAGTACTTC. It yields the protein CSAPVTGFYEQYF.

V is TRBV20-1 and J is TRBJ1-6; 8 bases line up with TRBD1. Per the germline V gene, CDR1 is DFQATT and CDR2 is SNEGSKA (reference sequence). V lost 6 bases and J lost 4; bases outside the gene matches: 8. The CDR3 covers 15 residues. Here the CDR3 DNA reads TGCAGTGCCCAACACAGGGGGAGGTATAATTCACCCCTCCACTTT. Its protein product is CSAQHRGRYNSPLHF.

This clonotype came up many times. The rearrangement uses TRBV14 and TRBJ2-7; no firm D call. Trimming took off 0 bases at V and 0 bases at J, with 15 bases between the two ends. This CDR3 comprises 17 residues. Germline-derived CDR1 and CDR2 are SGHDN and FVKESK. The CDR3 is CASSQDLDGPFSYEQYV. The DNA for the CDR3 is TGTGCCAGCAGCCAAGATCTGGACGGTCCCTTCTCCTACGAGCAGTACGTC.

This clonotype was observed a few times. The gene calls are TRBV6-2 or TRBV6-3 and TRBJ1-1; no clear D gene. The CDR3 length is 13 residues. Trimming removed 7 bases at V and 1 base at J, with 10 bases between. Germline CDR1 and CDR2: MNHEY and SVGEGT. CDR3 nucleotide sequence: TGTGCCAGCACCCCCAGAGGGAACACTGAAGCTTTCTTT. Amino acids: CASTPRGNTEAFF.

This clonotype occurred many times. The chain recombines TRBV5-1 with TRBJ1-1, with D tentatively TRBD1 (5 bases). The CDR3 spans 14 residues. V was cut by 1 base and J by 0 bases, with 7 bases left in between. The germline CDR1 and CDR2 sequences are SGHRS and YFSETQ. The CDR3 nucleotides are TGCGCCAGCAGCTTGTCGGGGGTGAACACTGAAGCTTTCTTT. This gives the protein CASSLSGVNTEAFF.

This clonotype appeared many times. The V and J genes are TRBV6-5 and TRBJ1-2; perhaps TRBD1 as D (5 bases). Germline CDR1 is MNHEY and CDR2 is SVGAGI. CDR3 length equals 16 residues. Trimming stripped 4 bases from V and 0 bases from J, with 15 bases between. The CDR3 loop reads CASSFRVPLTNYGYTF. The CDR3 DNA follows: TGTGCCAGCAGTTTCAGGGTCCCACTAACTAACTATGGCTACACCTTC.

The rearrangement links TRBV7-2 to TRBJ2-7, with D possibly matching TRBD1 (6 bases). Germline V gene lookup returns CDR1 SGHTA and CDR2 FQGNSA. The CDR3 totals 13 residues. Trimming removed 2 bases at V and 7 bases at J, with 12 bases between. The CDR3 bases are TGTGCCAGCAGCTTAAACAGGGATCGGGAGCAGTACTTC. Translation: CASSLNRDREQYF.